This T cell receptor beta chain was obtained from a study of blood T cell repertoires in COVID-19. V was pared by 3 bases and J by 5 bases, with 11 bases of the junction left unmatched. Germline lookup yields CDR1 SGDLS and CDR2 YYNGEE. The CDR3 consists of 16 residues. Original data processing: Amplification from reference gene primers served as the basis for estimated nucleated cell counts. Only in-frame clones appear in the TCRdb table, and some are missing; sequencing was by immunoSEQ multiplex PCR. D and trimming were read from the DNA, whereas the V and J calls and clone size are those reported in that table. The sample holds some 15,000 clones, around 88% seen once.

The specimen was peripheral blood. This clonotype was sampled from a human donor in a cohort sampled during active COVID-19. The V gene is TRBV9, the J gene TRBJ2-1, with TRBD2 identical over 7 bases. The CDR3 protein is CASSETGTTADNEQFF. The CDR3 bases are TGTGCCAGCAGCGAGACCGGGACTACTGCGGACAATGAGCAGTTCTTC.